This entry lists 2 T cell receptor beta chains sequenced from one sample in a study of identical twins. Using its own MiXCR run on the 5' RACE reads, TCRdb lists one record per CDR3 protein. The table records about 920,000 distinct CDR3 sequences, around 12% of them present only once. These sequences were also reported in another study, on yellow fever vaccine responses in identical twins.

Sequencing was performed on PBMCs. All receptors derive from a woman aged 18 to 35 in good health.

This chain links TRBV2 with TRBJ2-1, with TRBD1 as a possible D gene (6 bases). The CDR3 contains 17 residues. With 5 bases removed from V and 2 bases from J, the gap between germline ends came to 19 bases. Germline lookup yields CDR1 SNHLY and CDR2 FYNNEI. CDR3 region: CASSLTIRQDTYNEQFF. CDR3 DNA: TGTGCCAGCAGTTTAACTATTCGACAGGATACCTACAATGAGCAGTTCTTC.

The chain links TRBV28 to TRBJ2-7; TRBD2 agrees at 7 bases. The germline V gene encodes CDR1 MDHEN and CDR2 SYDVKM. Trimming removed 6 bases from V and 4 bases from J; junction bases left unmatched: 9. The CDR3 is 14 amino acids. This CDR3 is CASRRQRGGYEQYV. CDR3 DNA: TGTGCCAGCAGGCGCCAGCGGGGAGGGTACGAGCAGTACGTC.